Listed below are T cell receptor beta chains from one sample, sequenced in a study of T cell responses to AZD1222 COVID-19 vaccine. Produced via immunoSEQ multiplex PCR; TCRdb's table is partial and in-frame only. This repertoire shows about 110,000 clones, about 90% found once; its top ten account for 7.5% to 9.5%. Sequenced material: peripheral blood, taken 28 days after the second AZD1222 dose. These receptors were obtained from an adult who received the AZD1222 COVID-19 vaccine. Both conserved end residues are trimmed from each CDR3. A D gene is named only where the DNA matches it firmly.

TRBV19	TRBJ1-2	-	ASSTLQERTGYT
TRBV6-2/TRBV6-3	TRBJ2-5	-	ASRYRDNQETQY
TRBV9	TRBJ2-1	-	ASSVVGVPHNEQF
TRBV7-9	TRBJ1-2	-	ASSLVGAPNYGYT
TRBV2	TRBJ1-6	TRBD1	ASSVVRGGQGDVDSPLH
TRBV4-1	TRBJ2-7	-	ASSQARSYEQY
TRBV27	TRBJ1-1	TRBD1	ASRPSGRGHTEAF
TRBV19	TRBJ1-1	TRBD1	ASSIEGQGNTEAF
TRBV24-1	TRBJ2-3	TRBD2	ATSDLPSGSSDTQY
TRBV7-9	TRBJ1-2	-	ASSFSSTDYKGYT
TRBV7-2	TRBJ1-2	TRBD1	ASSLDQGVYGYT
TRBV28	TRBJ1-1	TRBD1	ASSLLTGVNTEAF
TRBV6-4	TRBJ1-4	-	ASSAGGPNEKLF
TRBV7-9	TRBJ1-3	-	ASSPERISTIY
TRBV28	TRBJ1-2	TRBD1	ASSPVTGQELSGYT
TRBV12-3/TRBV12-4	TRBJ2-1	-	ASSLALSGEQF
TRBV5-4	TRBJ1-2	TRBD1	ASSSRDRDGYT
TRBV19	TRBJ1-5	-	ASSPPNQPQH
TRBV3-1/TRBV3-2	TRBJ2-7	-	ASSRDWQTEQY
TRBV24-1	TRBJ2-5	-	ATSDLNEETQY
TRBV15	TRBJ2-7	-	ATSRGLPGSGTYEQY
TRBV20-1	TRBJ1-6	-	SASQGDVSPLH
TRBV7-2	TRBJ1-4	-	ASSLNASNEKLF
TRBV14	TRBJ1-1	-	ASSQARVPNTEAF
TRBV27	TRBJ2-5	-	ASSSEPLRVRETQY
TRBV7-3	TRBJ2-2	TRBD2	ASSFPTSGSANTGELF
TRBV5-1	TRBJ2-1	TRBD1	ASSWDREDEQF
TRBV16	TRBJ1-3	-	ASSPDGRGNTIY
TRBV7-3	TRBJ2-1	TRBD2	ASSLAWGGRSSVEQF
TRBV5-1	TRBJ1-6	-	ASSLAQGDSPLH
TRBV7-9	TRBJ1-1	-	ASSPHTGAETEAF
TRBV18	TRBJ1-2	TRBD1	ASAQGGTGYGYT